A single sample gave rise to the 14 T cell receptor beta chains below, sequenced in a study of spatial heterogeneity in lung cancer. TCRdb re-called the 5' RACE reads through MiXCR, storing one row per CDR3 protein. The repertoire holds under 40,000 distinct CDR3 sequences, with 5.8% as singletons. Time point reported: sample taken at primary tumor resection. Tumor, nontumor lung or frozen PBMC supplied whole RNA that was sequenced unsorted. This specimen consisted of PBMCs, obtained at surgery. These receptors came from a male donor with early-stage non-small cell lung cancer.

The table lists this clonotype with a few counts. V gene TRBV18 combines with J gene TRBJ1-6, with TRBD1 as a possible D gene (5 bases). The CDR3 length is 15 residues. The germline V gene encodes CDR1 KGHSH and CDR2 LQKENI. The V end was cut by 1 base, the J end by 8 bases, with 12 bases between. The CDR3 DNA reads TGTGCCAGCTCACCACAACAGGCGCAGGATTCACCCCTCCACTTT. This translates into CASSPQQAQDSPLHF. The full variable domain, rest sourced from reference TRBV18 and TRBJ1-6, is NAGVMQNPRHLVRRRGQEARLRCSPMKGHSHVYWYRQLPEEGLKFMVYLQKENIIDESGMPKERFSAEFPKEGPSILRIQQVVRGDSAAYFCASSPQQAQDSPLHFGNGTRLTVT.

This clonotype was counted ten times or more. This CDR3 is CSARDGTGRYNEQFF. CDR3 sequence (DNA): TGCAGTGCTAGAGATGGGACAGGGCGGTATAATGAGCAGTTCTTC. This rearrangement joins TRBV20-1 to TRBJ2-1, with 9 bases lining up with TRBD1. V was pared by 0 bases and J by 7 bases, with 7 bases of the junction left unmatched. This CDR3 has 15 residues. Looked up from germline, CDR1 is DFQATT and CDR2 is SNEGSKA (reference sequence).

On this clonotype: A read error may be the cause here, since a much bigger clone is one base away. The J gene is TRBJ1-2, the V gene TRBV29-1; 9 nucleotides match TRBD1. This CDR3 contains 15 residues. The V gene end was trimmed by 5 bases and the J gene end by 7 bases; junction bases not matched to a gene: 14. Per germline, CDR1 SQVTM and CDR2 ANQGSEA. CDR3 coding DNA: TGCAGCGTTAATGAGGACAGGGGAATTCCCGTTGGCTACACCTTC. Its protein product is CSVNEDRGIPVGYTF. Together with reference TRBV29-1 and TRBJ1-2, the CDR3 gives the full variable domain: SAVISQKPSRDICQRGTSLTIQCQVDSQVTMMFWYRQQPGQSLTLIATANQGSEATYESGFVIDKFPISRPNLTFSTLTVSNMSPEDSSIYLCSVNEDRGIPVGYTFGSGTRLTVV.

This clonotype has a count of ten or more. The CDR3 DNA is TGTGCCAGCAGCCACAGACAGAGTATCTCTGGAAACACCATATATTTT. Its protein product is CASSHRQSISGNTIYF. V and J are TRBV3-1 and TRBJ1-3, with D possibly TRBD1 on 5 matching bases. The V and J ends lost 3 bases and 0 bases respectively, with 12 bases between them. The CDR3 has 16 residues. Germline V gene lookup returns CDR1 LGHDT and CDR2 YNNKEL (reference sequence).

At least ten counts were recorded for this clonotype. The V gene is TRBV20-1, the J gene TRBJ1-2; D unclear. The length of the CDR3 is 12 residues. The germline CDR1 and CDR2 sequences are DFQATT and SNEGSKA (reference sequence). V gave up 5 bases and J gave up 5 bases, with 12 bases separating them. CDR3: CSALRREYGYTF. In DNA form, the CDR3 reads TGCAGTGCTCTCAGGAGGGAATATGGCTACACCTTC.

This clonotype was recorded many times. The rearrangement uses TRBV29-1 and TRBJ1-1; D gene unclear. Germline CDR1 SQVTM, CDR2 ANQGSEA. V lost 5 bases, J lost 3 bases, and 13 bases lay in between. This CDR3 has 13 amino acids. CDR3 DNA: TGCAGCGTTCGCCGGGGAGGTGACACTGAAGCTTTCTTT. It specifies CSVRRGGDTEAFF.

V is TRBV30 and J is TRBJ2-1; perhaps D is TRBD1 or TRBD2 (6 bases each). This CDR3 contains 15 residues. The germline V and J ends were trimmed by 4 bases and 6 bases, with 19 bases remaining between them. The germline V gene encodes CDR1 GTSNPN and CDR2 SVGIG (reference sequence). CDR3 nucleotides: TGTGCCTGGACTGGGGGGCTAGTGGGGGCCAATGAGCAGTTCTTC. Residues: CAWTGGLVGANEQFF.

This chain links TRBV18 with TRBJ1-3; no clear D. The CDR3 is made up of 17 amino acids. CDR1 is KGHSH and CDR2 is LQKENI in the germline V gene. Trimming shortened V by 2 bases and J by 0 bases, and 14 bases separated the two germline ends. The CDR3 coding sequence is TGTGCCAGCTCACCATCAAGTGGAGTCAGCTCTGGAAACACCATATATTTT. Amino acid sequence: CASSPSSGVSSGNTIYF.

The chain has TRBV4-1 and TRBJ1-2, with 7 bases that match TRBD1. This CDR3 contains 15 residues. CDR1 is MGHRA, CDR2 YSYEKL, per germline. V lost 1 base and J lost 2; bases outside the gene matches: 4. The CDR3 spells CASSQAPGGNYGYTF. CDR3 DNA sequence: TGCGCCAGCAGCCAAGCGCCAGGGGGAAACTATGGCTACACCTTC.

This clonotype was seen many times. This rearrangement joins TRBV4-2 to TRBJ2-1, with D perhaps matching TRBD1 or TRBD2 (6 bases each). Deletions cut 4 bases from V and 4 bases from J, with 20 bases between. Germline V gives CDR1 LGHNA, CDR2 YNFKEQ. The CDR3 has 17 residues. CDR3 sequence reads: CASSPITGASKYNEQFF. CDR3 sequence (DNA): TGTGCCAGCAGCCCTATAACGGGGGCTAGCAAGTACAATGAGCAGTTCTTC.

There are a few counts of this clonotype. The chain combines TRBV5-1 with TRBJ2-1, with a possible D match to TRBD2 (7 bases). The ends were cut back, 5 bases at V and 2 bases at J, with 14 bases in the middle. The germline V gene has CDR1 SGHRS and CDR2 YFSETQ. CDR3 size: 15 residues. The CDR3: CASRSRGAAYNEQFF. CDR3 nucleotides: TGCGCCAGCAGGAGTCGGGGGGCGGCCTACAATGAGCAGTTCTTC.

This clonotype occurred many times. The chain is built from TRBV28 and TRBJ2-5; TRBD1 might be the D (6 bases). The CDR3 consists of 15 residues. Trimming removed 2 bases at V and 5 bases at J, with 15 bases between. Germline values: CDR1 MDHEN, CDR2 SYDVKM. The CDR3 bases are TGTGCCAGCAGTTTACGAGGTAGCAGGGGCGAGACCCAGTACTTC. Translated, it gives CASSLRGSRGETQYF.

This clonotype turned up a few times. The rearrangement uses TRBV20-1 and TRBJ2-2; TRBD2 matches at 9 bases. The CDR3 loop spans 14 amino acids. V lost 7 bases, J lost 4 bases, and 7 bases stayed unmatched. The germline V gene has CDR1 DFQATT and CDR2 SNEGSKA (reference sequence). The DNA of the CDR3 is TGCAGTGTTCGGAAAGCGGGGGGCACCGGGGAGCTGTTTTTT. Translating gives CSVRKAGGTGELFF.

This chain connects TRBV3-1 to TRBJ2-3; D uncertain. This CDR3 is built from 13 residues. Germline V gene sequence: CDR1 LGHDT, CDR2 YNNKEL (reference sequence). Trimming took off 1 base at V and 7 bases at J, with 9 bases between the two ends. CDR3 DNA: TGTGCCAGCAGCCAAGCATTGGTAAATACGCAGTATTTT. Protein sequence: CASSQALVNTQYF.